What follows describes a single T cell receptor (beta chain). Its antigen remains unidentified. The data stem from a study of shared clonotypes between healthy human individuals. The deep-level immunoSEQ assay was used. It was across several immunoSEQ plates that each subset's genomic DNA was evenly split. Only in-frame clones appear in the TCRdb table, and some are missing; sequencing was by immunoSEQ multiplex PCR. This table holds more than 500,000 clones, approximately 95% found once. Findings of the study overall: Clonotype sharing across donors was expected to vary with sequencing depth. Estimated richness values were generally larger in naive subsets than in memory subsets.

Germline CDR1 LNHDA, CDR2 SQIVND (reference sequence). There are 14 residues in the CDR3. V was clipped by 7 bases and J by 0 bases, with 13 bases between them. Sequences were obtained from naive CD4+ T cells sorted from blood. Documented subset: CD45RA+ positively selected. The chain uses TRBV19 and TRBJ2-7, with D perhaps TRBD2 (6 bases). The receptor comes from a woman aged 25 to 39 in good health. In nucleotides, the CDR3 is TGTGCCAGTAAGTTGCGGGAAACCTCCTACGAGCAGTACTTC. Translating it yields CASKLRETSYEQYF. The full variable domain, in which reference TRBV19 and TRBJ2-7 provide the parts outside the CDR3, is DGGITQSPKYLFRKEGQNVTLSCEQNLNHDAMYWYRQDPGQGLRLIYYSQIVNDFQKGDIAEGYSVSREKKESFPLTVTSAQKNPTAFYLCASKLRETSYEQYFGPGTRLTVT.